This T cell receptor beta chain was profiled in a study of blood T cell repertoires in COVID-19. TCRdb's copy holds only in-frame clones and misses some; the assay was immunoSEQ multiplex PCR. The sample holds 120,000 or so clones; 85% are singletons and the top ten take about 6.2%. This CDR3 has 15 amino acids. V dropped 8 bases and J dropped 0; count of bases not matched to a gene: 6. Germline V gene lookup returns CDR1 SGHDN and CDR2 FVKESK. The clonotype originates from a man older than 75 with active or convalescent COVID-19. Source material: peripheral blood. V is TRBV14 and J is TRBJ2-2, with 7 bases fitting TRBD2. The CDR3 DNA reads as TGTGCCAGCGGGTCAAGCGGGACGAACACCGGGGAGCTGTTTTTT. This gives the protein CASGSSGTNTGELFF.